The sequence of this T cell receptor (beta chain) was determined in a study of T-cell memory formation after mild COVID-19. Study-level findings and limits: CM and EM subsets held most contracting CD4+ clones; EMRA held CD8+ ones. That cross-reactive memory joined was suggested by some responding clones appearing in pre-infection memory.

Germline CDR1 and CDR2: SGHKS and YYEKEE (reference sequence). This CDR3 is built from 14 residues. The V and J ends lost 2 bases and 1 base respectively, with 9 bases between them. TCRdb used MiXCR to reprocess the 5' RACE reads, holding one entry per CDR3 protein. The sample carries about 100,000 distinct CDR3 sequences, over 8.5% recorded once. This clonotype was seen only a few times. The antigen is unknown. The chain couples TRBV5-5 to TRBJ1-2; D remains unclear. The clonotype comes from a man between 18 and 35 years old who had mild COVID-19 (a few samples of this study predate the infection). Cell type and time point are not known. The sample was PBMCs or a T cell subset sorted from them (not recorded which). CDR3 in amino acids: CASSLPDFNYGYTF. The DNA of the CDR3 is TGTGCCAGCAGCTTACCGGATTTTAACTATGGCTACACCTTC.